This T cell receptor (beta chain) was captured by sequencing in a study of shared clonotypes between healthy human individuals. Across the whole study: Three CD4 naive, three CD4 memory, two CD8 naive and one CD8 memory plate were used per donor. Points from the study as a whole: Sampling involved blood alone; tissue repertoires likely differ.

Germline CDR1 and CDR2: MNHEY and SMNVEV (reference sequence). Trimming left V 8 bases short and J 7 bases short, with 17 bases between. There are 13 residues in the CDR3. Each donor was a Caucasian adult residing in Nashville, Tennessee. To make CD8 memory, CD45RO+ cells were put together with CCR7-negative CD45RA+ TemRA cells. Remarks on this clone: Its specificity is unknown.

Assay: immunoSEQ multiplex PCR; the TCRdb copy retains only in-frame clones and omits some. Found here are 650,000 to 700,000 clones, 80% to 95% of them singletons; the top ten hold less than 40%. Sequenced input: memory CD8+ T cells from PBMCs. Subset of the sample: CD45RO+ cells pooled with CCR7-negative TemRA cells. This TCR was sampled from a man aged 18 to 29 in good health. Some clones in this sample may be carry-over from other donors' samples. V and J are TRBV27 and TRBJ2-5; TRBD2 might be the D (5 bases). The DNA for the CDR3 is TGTGCCAGCCGAAATTTACTTCGGGGGACCCAGTACTTC. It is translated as CASRNLLRGTQYF.